A selection of T cell receptor beta chains follows, all from one sample in a study of human T cells and chemical hapten exposure. TCRdb reanalysed the RACE reads using MiXCR and keeps one entry per CDR3 protein. The sample gives roughly 260,000 distinct CDR3 sequences, 8.6% of which show up once; approximately 2.2% is in the top ten. Here the sequenced sample was whole blood, taken in connection with sensitization to the hapten diphenylcyclopropenone (DPC). These receptor sequences come from a woman in her thirties or forties with alopecia areata. Some clones in this sample may be carry-over from other donors' samples. The CDR3 runs from the conserved cysteine through the conserved F or W. A D gene is named only where the DNA matches it firmly. Expanded clones are given a class, and other clones once, few, many or no size at all.

V gene,D gene,CDR3 length,clone size,J gene,CDR3 DNA,CDR3 protein
TRBV28,TRBD2,16,few,TRBJ2-3,TGTGCCAGCAGGGATGGACTAGCGGGAGTCCCAGATACGCAGTATTTT,CASRDGLAGVPDTQYF
TRBV20-1,NA,14,NA,TRBJ2-4,TGCAGTGCGTTCTACAGGGGGGGCAAAAACATTCAGTACTTC,CSAFYRGGKNIQYF
TRBV27,NA,13,NA,TRBJ2-7,TGTGCCAGCACCCATAACCCACCTTACGAGCAGTACTTC,CASTHNPPYEQYF
TRBV28,TRBD1,13,many,TRBJ1-3,TGTGCCAGCAGTTTACTACAGGGGACGGAGGTCCGGTTT,CASSLLQGTEVRF
TRBV24-1,TRBD1,16,many,TRBJ2-3,TGTGCCACCAGTGGAGAGGGACAGGGGGCCGGAGATACGCAGTATTTT,CATSGEGQGAGDTQYF
TRBV10-3,TRBD2,17,few,TRBJ2-3,TGTGCCATCAGTGATTTGGCTAGCGGGAGGATAGGAGATACGCAGTATTTT,CAISDLASGRIGDTQYF
TRBV5-6,NA,16,many,TRBJ1-2,TGTGCCAGCAGCTCCTGGGTCACAGCAAATTTCTATGGCTACACCTTC,CASSSWVTANFYGYTF
TRBV6-2/TRBV6-3,TRBD2,17,NA,TRBJ2-7,TGTGCCAGCAGCTCCGGGACTAGCGGATCATTCTCCTACGAGCAGTACTTC,CASSSGTSGSFSYEQYF
TRBV9,NA,14,few,TRBJ2-3,TGTGCCAGCAGCGCCTCAACTTACACAGATACGCAGTATTTT,CASSASTYTDTQYF
TRBV20-1,TRBD2,15,NA,TRBJ2-2,TGCAGTGCTAGTCGGGCTAGCGGGAGGGCCGGGGAGCTGTTTTTT,CSASRASGRAGELFF
TRBV12-3/TRBV12-4,TRBD1,15,many,TRBJ1-3,TGTGCCAGCAGCCCAGACAGGGGATCTGGAAACACCATATATTTT,CASSPDRGSGNTIYF
TRBV27,TRBD2,15,few,TRBJ2-1,TGTGCCAGCAGAACTAGCGCCCGTGGGAGGGATGAGCAGTTCTTC,CASRTSARGRDEQFF
TRBV6-2/TRBV6-3,NA,15,NA,TRBJ2-5,TGTGCCAGCAGTTACCCTATAGGGGGGAAAGAGACCCAGTACTTC,CASSYPIGGKETQYF
TRBV28,NA,15,few,TRBJ1-3,TGTGCCAGCAGTTTTGGGGGAGGTAGTGGAAACACCATATATTTT,CASSFGGGSGNTIYF
TRBV28,TRBD2,15,few,TRBJ2-7,TGTGCCAGCAGTTCTGGTTCTAGCGGGAGGGACGAGCAGTACTTC,CASSSGSSGRDEQYF
TRBV5-1,TRBD1,14,many,TRBJ2-7,TGCGCCAGCAGCCTGGACAGGGCAGAGTACGAGCAGTACTTC,CASSLDRAEYEQYF
TRBV12-3/TRBV12-4,NA,13,many,TRBJ1-5,TGTGCCAGCAGTTTAGGGGAGAATCAGCCCCAGCATTTT,CASSLGENQPQHF
TRBV24-1,NA,15,NA,TRBJ2-3,TGTGCCACCAGTGATTCCCGAGATAGGGTCGATACGCAGTATTTT,CATSDSRDRVDTQYF
TRBV11-2,NA,15,many,TRBJ2-1,TGTGCCAGCAGCTTATTGAGGAGCTCCTACAATGAGCAGTTCTTC,CASSLLRSSYNEQFF
TRBV20-1,NA,13,few,TRBJ2-3,TGCAGTGCTCCCAGGGGCCTCACAGATACGCAGTATTTT,CSAPRGLTDTQYF
TRBV14,NA,16,NA,TRBJ2-1,TGTGCCAGCAGCCACGGAGGCCAGGGAACCTACAATGAGCAGTTCTTC,CASSHGGQGTYNEQFF
TRBV6-1,TRBD1,15,few,TRBJ2-7,TGTGCCAGCAACGAGGCCGGGACAGTGACCTACGAGCAGTACTTC,CASNEAGTVTYEQYF
TRBV9,TRBD2,15,NA,TRBJ2-7,TGTGTCGGCAGCGCGGACAGCGGGAGGACTTACGAGCAGTACTTC,CVGSADSGRTYEQYF
TRBV5-7,TRBD2,16,NA,TRBJ2-4,TGTGCCAGCAGCTTGGGGACTAGCGGAACTAAAAACATTCAGTACTTC,CASSLGTSGTKNIQYF
TRBV4-2,NA,16,NA,TRBJ1-3,TGTGCCAGCAGCCAAGAGTACACCAACTCTGGAAACACCATATATTTT,CASSQEYTNSGNTIYF
TRBV5-1,NA,14,few,TRBJ1-4,TGCGCCAGCAGCTTTGGGAGACGAAACGAAAAACTGTTTTTT,CASSFGRRNEKLFF
TRBV9,TRBD1,16,few,TRBJ1-2,TGTGCCAGCAGCGTAAATCCGGGACAGGAAGATTTTGGCTACACCTTC,CASSVNPGQEDFGYTF
TRBV28,NA,12,NA,TRBJ1-2,TGTGCCAGCACCGGCTCAGGGTCTGGCTACACCTTC,CASTGSGSGYTF
TRBV12-3/TRBV12-4,NA,12,NA,TRBJ2-7,TGTGCCAGCAGTTTCATGGGGCACGAGCAGTACTTC,CASSFMGHEQYF
TRBV7-6,TRBD2,14,NA,TRBJ2-1,TGTGCCAGCAGCGATTATCCGGGAGGGAATGAGCAGTTCTTC,CASSDYPGGNEQFF
TRBV10-3,NA,14,NA,TRBJ2-2,TGTGCCACCGGGCAGACTGCGAACACCGGGGAGCTGTTTTTT,CATGQTANTGELFF
TRBV12-3/TRBV12-4,NA,15,few,TRBJ1-5,TGTGCCAGCAGTTTATTACAGGGCGGTGGTCAGCCCCAGCATTTT,CASSLLQGGGQPQHF
TRBV10-3,NA,12,NA,TRBJ2-7,TGTGCCATCAGTGATAGGGGCTACGAGCAGTACTTC,CAISDRGYEQYF
TRBV7-9,TRBD2,14,NA,TRBJ2-1,TGTGCCAGCAGCTTAGTTGGACTAGTCAATGAGCAGTTCTTC,CASSLVGLVNEQFF
TRBV7-9,TRBD1,15,many,TRBJ2-5,TGTGCCAGCAGCAGAGTCCGGGACAGTGGGGAGACCCAGTACTTC,CASSRVRDSGETQYF
TRBV25-1,TRBD1,15,NA,TRBJ2-3,TGTGCCAGCAGTGATCCGGGGACAGGGACAGATACGCAGTATTTT,CASSDPGTGTDTQYF
TRBV21-1,NA,17,few,TRBJ1-1,TGTGCCAGCGTCAAAAAAGGGGAAGGAACAGGGCGCACTGAAGCTTTCTTT,CASVKKGEGTGRTEAFF
TRBV20-1,TRBD1,14,few,TRBJ2-5,TGCAGTGCTGCCGGGACAGGGGGCCCAGAGACCCAGTACTTC,CSAAGTGGPETQYF
TRBV20-1,NA,12,many,TRBJ1-2,TGCAGTGCTAATTACGGAGGGTTGGGCTACACCTTC,CSANYGGLGYTF
TRBV28,TRBD1,14,NA,TRBJ1-2,TGTGCCAGCAGTTGGGGGACAGATCACTATGGCTACACCTTC,CASSWGTDHYGYTF
TRBV2,NA,14,NA,TRBJ2-5,TGTGCCAGCAGCGAGAGGCCCACCCAAGAGACCCAGTACTTC,CASSERPTQETQYF
TRBV7-8,NA,13,few,TRBJ2-3,TGTGCCAGCAGCTTCGGACACACAGATACGCAGTATTTT,CASSFGHTDTQYF